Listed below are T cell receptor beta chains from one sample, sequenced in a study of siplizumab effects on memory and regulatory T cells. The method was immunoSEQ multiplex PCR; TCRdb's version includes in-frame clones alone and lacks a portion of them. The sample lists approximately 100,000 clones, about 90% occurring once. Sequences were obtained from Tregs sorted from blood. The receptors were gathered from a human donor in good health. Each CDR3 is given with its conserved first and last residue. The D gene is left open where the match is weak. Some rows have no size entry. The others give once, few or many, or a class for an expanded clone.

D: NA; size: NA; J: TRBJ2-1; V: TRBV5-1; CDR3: CASSLEGLLPNEQFF; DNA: TGCGCCAGCAGCTTGGAAGGTCTCCTCCCCAATGAGCAGTTCTTC
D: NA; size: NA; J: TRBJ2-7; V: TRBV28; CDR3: CASIKRRGLSSEQYF; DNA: TGTGCCAGCATCAAGAGGAGGGGCTTGTCAAGTGAGCAGTACTTC
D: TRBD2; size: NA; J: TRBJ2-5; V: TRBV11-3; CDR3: CASSLRTSGQETQYF; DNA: TGTGCCAGCAGCTTAAGGACTAGCGGACAAGAGACCCAGTACTTC
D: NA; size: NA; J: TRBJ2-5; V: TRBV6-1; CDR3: CASSDHETQYF; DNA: TGTGCCAGCAGTGACCATGAGACCCAGTACTTC
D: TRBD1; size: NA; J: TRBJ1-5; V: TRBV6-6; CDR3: CASSRDRVNQPQHF; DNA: TGTGCCAGCAGCAGAGACAGGGTGAATCAGCCCCAGCATTTT
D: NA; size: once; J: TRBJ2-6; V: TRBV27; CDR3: CASSPPGGTGANVLTF; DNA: TGTGCCAGCAGTCCACCTGGCGGGACTGGGGCCAACGTCCTGACTTTC
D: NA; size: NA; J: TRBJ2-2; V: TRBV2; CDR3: CASTRLGVGKKYTGELFF; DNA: TGTGCCAGCACCAGGTTGGGGGTTGGGAAGAAATACACCGGGGAGCTGTTTTTT
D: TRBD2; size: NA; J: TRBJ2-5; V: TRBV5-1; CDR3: CASSLYSGRKETQYF; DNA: TGCGCCAGCAGCTTGTATAGCGGGAGAAAGGAGACCCAGTACTTC
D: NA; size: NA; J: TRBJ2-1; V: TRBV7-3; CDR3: CASSNNPKAEQFF; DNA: TGTGCCAGCAGCAATAACCCGAAGGCTGAGCAGTTCTTC
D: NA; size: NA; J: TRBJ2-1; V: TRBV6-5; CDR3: CASSSAFHNEQFF; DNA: TGTGCCAGCAGTTCGGCCTTCCACAATGAGCAGTTCTTC
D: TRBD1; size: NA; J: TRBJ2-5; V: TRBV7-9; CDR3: CASSPVGQGWRETQYF; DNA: TGTGCCAGCAGTCCGGTGGGACAGGGGTGGCGAGAGACCCAGTACTTC
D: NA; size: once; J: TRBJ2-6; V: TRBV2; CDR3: CASSQGFRANVLTF; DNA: TGTGCCAGCAGCCAGGGGTTCAGGGCCAACGTCCTGACTTTC
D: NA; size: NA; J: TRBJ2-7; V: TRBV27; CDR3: CASRNKRDTAYEQYF; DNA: TGTGCCAGCAGGAACAAGCGGGACACAGCCTACGAGCAGTACTTC
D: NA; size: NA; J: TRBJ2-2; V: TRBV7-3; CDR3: CASSLIGTNTGELFF; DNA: TGTGCCAGCAGCTTAATAGGGACCAACACCGGGGAGCTGTTTTTT
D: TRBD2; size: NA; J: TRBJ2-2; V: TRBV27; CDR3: CASKLRLAENTGELFF; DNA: TGTGCCAGCAAACTAAGACTAGCGGAGAACACCGGGGAGCTGTTTTTT
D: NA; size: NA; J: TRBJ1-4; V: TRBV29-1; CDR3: CSGGDRRDEKLFF; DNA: TGCAGCGGGGGGGACCGGAGAGATGAAAAACTGTTTTTT
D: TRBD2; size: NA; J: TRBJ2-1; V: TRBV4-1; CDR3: CASSFRSGRGYNEQFF; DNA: TGCGCCAGCAGCTTCCGTAGCGGGAGGGGGTACAATGAGCAGTTCTTC
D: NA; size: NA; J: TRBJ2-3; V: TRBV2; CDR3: CASRLTDTQYF; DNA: TGTGCCAGCAGACTCACAGATACGCAGTATTTT
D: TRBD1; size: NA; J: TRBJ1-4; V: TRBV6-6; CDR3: CASSSLQTGRAVF; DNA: TGTGCCAGCAGTTCACTACAGACAGGGAGGGCTGTTTTT
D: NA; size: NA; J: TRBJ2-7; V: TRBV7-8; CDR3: CASSLEFPFSYEQYF; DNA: TGTGCCAGCAGCTTAGAATTCCCTTTCAGTTACGAGCAGTACTTC
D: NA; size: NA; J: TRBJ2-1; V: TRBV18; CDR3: CAVGRVRDNEQFF; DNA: TGTGCGGTGGGGCGCGTAAGAGACAATGAGCAGTTCTTC
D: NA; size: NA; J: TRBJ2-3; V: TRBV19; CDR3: CASSVRTDTQYF; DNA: TGTGCCAGTAGCGTCAGAACAGATACGCAGTATTTT
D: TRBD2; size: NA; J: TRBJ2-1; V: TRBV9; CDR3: CASGPRWLAGGRVHNEQFF; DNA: TGTGCCAGCGGGCCTAGATGGCTAGCGGGAGGGCGGGTGCACAATGAGCAGTTCTTC
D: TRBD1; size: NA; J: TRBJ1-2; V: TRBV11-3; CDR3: CASAGQGGFGYTF; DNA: TGTGCCAGCGCGGGACAGGGTGGGTTTGGCTACACCTTC
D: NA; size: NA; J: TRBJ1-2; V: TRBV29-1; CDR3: CSVLRVNGYTF; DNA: TGCAGCGTTTTAAGGGTTAATGGCTACACCTTC
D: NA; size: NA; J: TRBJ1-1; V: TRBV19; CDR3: CASSLLRVEDEAFF; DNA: TGTGCCAGTAGTCTTCTCAGGGTCGAGGATGAAGCTTTCTTT
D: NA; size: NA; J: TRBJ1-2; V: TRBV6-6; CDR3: CASSWGAEGYTF; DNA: TGTGCCAGCAGTTGGGGGGCCGAGGGCTACACCTTC
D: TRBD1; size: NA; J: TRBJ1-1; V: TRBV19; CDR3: CASGQGLGTEAFF; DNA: TGTGCCAGTGGACAGGGTTTGGGCACTGAAGCTTTCTTT